There are many counts of the clone carrying this T cell receptor (beta chain). Its antigen remains unidentified. The CDR3 has 15 amino acids. Per the germline V gene, CDR1 is ENHRY and CDR2 is SYGVKD. J gave up 6 bases and V 0 bases, and 1 base lay outside the gene matches. These data belong to a study of early T cells in non-severe SARS-CoV-2 infection. Whole-study context: The sequenced material was bulk RNA from unsorted whole blood, and its chains were unpaired. Study results and limitations: A preference for anti-spike CD8 responses marked VDJdb matching, which missed private and CD4 specificities.

Attachment of unique molecular identifiers was made to individual cDNA molecules. TCRdb re-called the 5' RACE reads through MiXCR, storing one row per CDR3 protein. Here the sample spans approximately 89,000 distinct CDR3 sequences, around 15% being singletons. The sequence was collected from an adult who was a healthcare worker with PCR-confirmed SARS-CoV-2 infection or an uninfected control (not recorded which). The sequenced material came from whole blood. This chain connects TRBV10-3 to TRBJ2-1, with 11 positions matching TRBD2. The CDR3 reads CAISESTSGINEQFF. The CDR3 region has the DNA TGTGCCATCAGTGAGTCGACTAGCGGGATCAATGAGCAGTTCTTC.